A selection of T cell receptor beta chains follows, all from one sample in a study of T cell repertoires in cytomegalovirus infection. TCRdb ran MiXCR on the reads and lists one entry per CDR3 protein. The sample contains about 450,000 distinct CDR3 sequences, 31% of which appear only once. The sequenced material came from PBMCs. These receptors all stem from a human donor in good health (CMV status not recorded). Some clones in this sample may be carry-over from other donors' samples. CDR3s include the opening cysteine and the closing phenylalanine or tryptophan. The order of the fields is CDR3 DNA, CDR3 protein, clone size, D gene, J gene, V gene. D genes are given only for firm matches. Where a row states a size, it is once, few, many or the class of an expanded clone; other rows omit it.

CDR3 DNA: TGCAGTGCTAGAGGGGGGATAAACACCGGGGAGCTGTTTTTT
CDR3 protein: CSARGGINTGELFF
clone size: few
D gene: .
J gene: TRBJ2-2
V gene: TRBV20-1

CDR3 DNA: TGTGCCAGCAGCTTTGGGGACAGGGCGAGGAATGAGCAGTTCTTC
CDR3 protein: CASSFGDRARNEQFF
clone size: .
D gene: TRBD1
J gene: TRBJ2-1
V gene: TRBV7-9

CDR3 DNA: TGCAGCGTCGACCTAGCGGGGATTTACAATGAGCAGTTCTTC
CDR3 protein: CSVDLAGIYNEQFF
clone size: many
D gene: TRBD2
J gene: TRBJ2-1
V gene: TRBV29-1

CDR3 DNA: TGTGCCACCAGTTTAGGTGGGGGAAACACTGAAGCTTTCTTT
CDR3 protein: CATSLGGGNTEAFF
clone size: few
D gene: .
J gene: TRBJ1-1
V gene: TRBV24-1

CDR3 DNA: TGCAGTGCCTTCCCCCAGTGGCAGGGAAACACTGAAGCTTTCTTT
CDR3 protein: CSAFPQWQGNTEAFF
clone size: .
D gene: .
J gene: TRBJ1-1
V gene: TRBV20-1

CDR3 DNA: TGTGCCAGCAGCCAGATGACTGGGAGCACCGGGGAGCTGTTTTTT
CDR3 protein: CASSQMTGSTGELFF
clone size: few
D gene: .
J gene: TRBJ2-2
V gene: TRBV7-9

CDR3 DNA: TGTGCCAGCAGTTACACCGGGAGCAATGAGCAGTTCTTC
CDR3 protein: CASSYTGSNEQFF
clone size: .
D gene: .
J gene: TRBJ2-1
V gene: TRBV6-6

CDR3 DNA: TGTGCCAGCTCACCCACTAAGAACTACGAGCAGTACTTC
CDR3 protein: CASSPTKNYEQYF
clone size: .
D gene: .
J gene: TRBJ2-7
V gene: TRBV18

CDR3 DNA: TGCAGTGCTGAGGACAGGGGAACCTACAATGAGCAGTTCTTC
CDR3 protein: CSAEDRGTYNEQFF
clone size: .
D gene: TRBD1
J gene: TRBJ2-1
V gene: TRBV20-1

CDR3 DNA: TGTGCCAGCAGCCCAAACACCCCTCGAGGACAGACTAGCGGGATAGATACGCAGTATTTT
CDR3 protein: CASSPNTPRGQTSGIDTQYF
clone size: many
D gene: TRBD2
J gene: TRBJ2-3
V gene: TRBV7-9

CDR3 DNA: TGTGCCAGCAGCGTAGAGGCAGGTAGAGTGAACACTGAAGCTTTCTTT
CDR3 protein: CASSVEAGRVNTEAFF
clone size: once
D gene: .
J gene: TRBJ1-1
V gene: TRBV9

CDR3 DNA: TGCAGTGCTTTGGACTATCGACATATCCAAGAGACCCAGTACTTC
CDR3 protein: CSALDYRHIQETQYF
clone size: once
D gene: .
J gene: TRBJ2-5
V gene: TRBV20-1

CDR3 DNA: TGTGCCAGCTCACCATACGCGGGGGACAGCTCCTACAATGAGCAGTTCTTC
CDR3 protein: CASSPYAGDSSYNEQFF
clone size: few
D gene: .
J gene: TRBJ2-1
V gene: TRBV18

CDR3 DNA: TGTGCCACAGGGGGACAGGGGACGGGTGAGCAGTTCTTC
CDR3 protein: CATGGQGTGEQFF
clone size: .
D gene: TRBD1
J gene: TRBJ2-1
V gene: TRBV6-1

CDR3 DNA: TGTGCCAGCAGCCAATCTAGGTCGGGGCGCGGGATGAACACTGAAGCTTTCTTT
CDR3 protein: CASSQSRSGRGMNTEAFF
clone size: few
D gene: .
J gene: TRBJ1-1
V gene: TRBV6-1

CDR3 DNA: TGTGCCAGCAGTTACAGGTGGGACACTCTATACAATGAGCAGTTCTTC
CDR3 protein: CASSYRWDTLYNEQFF
clone size: many
D gene: .
J gene: TRBJ2-1
V gene: TRBV6-2/TRBV6-3

CDR3 DNA: TGCGCCAGCGGCCCGGGCCAGGGGGCGGAAGAGACCCAGTACTTC
CDR3 protein: CASGPGQGAEETQYF
clone size: few
D gene: TRBD1
J gene: TRBJ2-5
V gene: TRBV4-1

CDR3 DNA: TGTGCCAGCAGCATTAGACAGGGGGCCTACGAGCAGTACTTC
CDR3 protein: CASSIRQGAYEQYF
clone size: many
D gene: TRBD1
J gene: TRBJ2-7
V gene: TRBV7-8

CDR3 DNA: TGTGCCAGCAGCCCGCACAGGGGACCTGGAAACACCATATCTTTT
CDR3 protein: CASSPHRGPGNTISF
clone size: .
D gene: TRBD1
J gene: TRBJ1-3
V gene: TRBV5-6

CDR3 DNA: TGTGCCAGCAGCCCCTACTGGGCGAACACCGGGGAGCTGTTTTTT
CDR3 protein: CASSPYWANTGELFF
clone size: few
D gene: .
J gene: TRBJ2-2
V gene: TRBV7-9

CDR3 DNA: TGTGCCAGCAGCTCTTGGGACAGGGTCGAAGCTTTCTTT
CDR3 protein: CASSSWDRVEAFF
clone size: .
D gene: TRBD1
J gene: TRBJ1-1
V gene: TRBV5-6

CDR3 DNA: TGTGCCATCAGTGGCCAGTACAGGAACACTGAAGCTTTCTTT
CDR3 protein: CAISGQYRNTEAFF
clone size: .
D gene: .
J gene: TRBJ1-1
V gene: TRBV10-3

CDR3 DNA: TGTGCCAGCAGTTTTAGGGGGGGTTCGAACAATGAGCAGTTCTTC
CDR3 protein: CASSFRGGSNNEQFF
clone size: .
D gene: .
J gene: TRBJ2-1
V gene: TRBV12-3/TRBV12-4

CDR3 DNA: TGTGCCAGCAGTAACCTGGGACTCCGACAAGAGACCCAGTACTTC
CDR3 protein: CASSNLGLRQETQYF
clone size: .
D gene: .
J gene: TRBJ2-5
V gene: TRBV6-5

CDR3 DNA: TGTGCCAGCAGCTTAGCTTCGGGACAGCCCATTGGGGATGAGCAGTTCTTC
CDR3 protein: CASSLASGQPIGDEQFF
clone size: .
D gene: TRBD1
J gene: TRBJ2-1
V gene: TRBV7-9

CDR3 DNA: TGTGCCAGCAGTGGCTGGGGCACAGGGGGATTGGGATACACCGGGGAGCTGTTTTTT
CDR3 protein: CASSGWGTGGLGYTGELFF
clone size: .
D gene: TRBD1
J gene: TRBJ2-2
V gene: TRBV2

CDR3 DNA: TGCAGTGCTAGAGACAGGGGAATTTTAGGAGATACGCAGTATTTT
CDR3 protein: CSARDRGILGDTQYF
clone size: few
D gene: .
J gene: TRBJ2-3
V gene: TRBV20-1

CDR3 DNA: TGTGCCAGTAGGACGGACAGGGGGCTAGATCAGCCCCAGCATTTT
CDR3 protein: CASRTDRGLDQPQHF
clone size: .
D gene: TRBD1
J gene: TRBJ1-5
V gene: TRBV19

CDR3 DNA: TGTGCCAGCAGCACACCCAGGCGGGCTGAACCAGGCAGCGCCTACAATGAGCAGTTCTTC
CDR3 protein: CASSTPRRAEPGSAYNEQFF
clone size: .
D gene: .
J gene: TRBJ2-1
V gene: TRBV7-8

CDR3 DNA: TGTGCCAGCAGCTTCCAGGGGCGGGTAACTGAAGCTTTCTTT
CDR3 protein: CASSFQGRVTEAFF
clone size: .
D gene: .
J gene: TRBJ1-1
V gene: TRBV7-8

CDR3 DNA: TGTGCCAGCAGCCTGAACAGACAGGGGGGCACCGGGGAGCTGTTTTTT
CDR3 protein: CASSLNRQGGTGELFF
clone size: .
D gene: TRBD1
J gene: TRBJ2-2
V gene: TRBV11-2

CDR3 DNA: TGTGCCAGCCCCCCCCTAGCGGGGGGAACCAATGAGCAGTTCTTC
CDR3 protein: CASPPLAGGTNEQFF
clone size: .
D gene: TRBD2
J gene: TRBJ2-1
V gene: TRBV7-2

CDR3 DNA: TGTGCCAGCAGCTTAAGGAAGGGGTTAAGGGATCAGCCCCAGCATTTT
CDR3 protein: CASSLRKGLRDQPQHF
clone size: many
D gene: .
J gene: TRBJ1-5
V gene: TRBV7-2

CDR3 DNA: TGTGCCAGCAGTATAACGTACGAGCAGTACTTC
CDR3 protein: CASSITYEQYF
clone size: few
D gene: .
J gene: TRBJ2-7
V gene: TRBV2

CDR3 DNA: TGTGCCAGCAGCTTCGAACGGACCCTTTCACCCCTCCCCTTT
CDR3 protein: CASSFERTLSPLPF
clone size: .
D gene: .
J gene: TRBJ1-6
V gene: TRBV11-2

CDR3 DNA: TGTGCCAGCAGCCGGGGGGGTACCTCCTACAATGAGCAGTTCTTC
CDR3 protein: CASSRGGTSYNEQFF
clone size: .
D gene: TRBD2
J gene: TRBJ2-1
V gene: TRBV11-3

CDR3 DNA: TGTGCCAGCAGTTCGGGGGCGAGACAGCCCCAGCATTTT
CDR3 protein: CASSSGARQPQHF
clone size: .
D gene: .
J gene: TRBJ1-5
V gene: TRBV12-3/TRBV12-4

CDR3 DNA: TGTGCCAGCAGTTTCACAGGAAAACCCCTCCACTTT
CDR3 protein: CASSFTGKPLHF
clone size: few
D gene: .
J gene: TRBJ1-6
V gene: TRBV12-3/TRBV12-4

CDR3 DNA: TGTGCCAGCAGCTCTAACCGGGACAGGGTGTTCTTC
CDR3 protein: CASSSNRDRVFF
clone size: few
D gene: TRBD1
J gene: TRBJ2-1
V gene: TRBV7-4

CDR3 DNA: TGTGCCAGCAAACCCTCATGGACAGATACGCAGTATTTT
CDR3 protein: CASKPSWTDTQYF
clone size: many
D gene: .
J gene: TRBJ2-3
V gene: TRBV7-9

CDR3 DNA: TGTGCCAGCAGACACGGACAGAATCGGAACACTGAAGCTTTCTTT
CDR3 protein: CASRHGQNRNTEAFF
clone size: .
D gene: .
J gene: TRBJ1-1
V gene: TRBV6-1

CDR3 DNA: TGTGCCAGCAGCTACAGGACTAGCGGGGGACAAGAGACCCAGTACTTC
CDR3 protein: CASSYRTSGGQETQYF
clone size: few
D gene: TRBD2
J gene: TRBJ2-5
V gene: TRBV7-4

CDR3 DNA: TGTGCCAGCAGTTTCGCGACCTTCCGGCAGTTCTTC
CDR3 protein: CASSFATFRQFF
clone size: .
D gene: .
J gene: TRBJ2-1
V gene: TRBV12-3/TRBV12-4

CDR3 DNA: TGTGCCAGCAGTCTCGGACAGGCCGCAACGGGTGCCCAGCATTTT
CDR3 protein: CASSLGQAATGAQHF
clone size: many
D gene: TRBD1
J gene: TRBJ1-5
V gene: TRBV12-3/TRBV12-4

CDR3 DNA: TGTGCCAGCAGCAAACGGGGCGATCAAAATGGCTACACCTTC
CDR3 protein: CASSKRGDQNGYTF
clone size: many
D gene: .
J gene: TRBJ1-2
V gene: TRBV7-2

CDR3 DNA: TGTGCCAGCTCACCATTACCATTGGGGGCCTCGAACACCGGGGAGCTGTTTTTT
CDR3 protein: CASSPLPLGASNTGELFF
clone size: once
D gene: .
J gene: TRBJ2-2
V gene: TRBV18

CDR3 DNA: TGTGCCAGCAGCTTTAGCGGGGTGCCCCGGGATGAGCAGTTCTTC
CDR3 protein: CASSFSGVPRDEQFF
clone size: once
D gene: TRBD2
J gene: TRBJ2-1
V gene: TRBV5-6

CDR3 DNA: TGTGCCAGCAGCTTAGGACAGTGGTACGAGCAGTACTTC
CDR3 protein: CASSLGQWYEQYF
clone size: .
D gene: .
J gene: TRBJ2-7
V gene: TRBV7-4

CDR3 DNA: TGTGCCACTGGACAGGGAACACAAGAGACCCAGTACTTC
CDR3 protein: CATGQGTQETQYF
clone size: .
D gene: TRBD1
J gene: TRBJ2-5
V gene: TRBV5-3

CDR3 DNA: TGCAGTGCTATCTCCAGCATGAACACTGAAGCTTTCTTT
CDR3 protein: CSAISSMNTEAFF
clone size: few
D gene: .
J gene: TRBJ1-1
V gene: TRBV20-1

CDR3 DNA: TGTGCCACAGAAGAGGGGGGCAGGACCAATCAGCCCCAGCATTTT
CDR3 protein: CATEEGGRTNQPQHF
clone size: .
D gene: .
J gene: TRBJ1-5
V gene: TRBV28

CDR3 DNA: TGTGCCAGCAGCCAAGATCCGGGGGGGGAGACCGGGGAGCTGTTTTTT
CDR3 protein: CASSQDPGGETGELFF
clone size: .
D gene: TRBD2
J gene: TRBJ2-2
V gene: TRBV4-2

CDR3 DNA: TGTGCCAGCAGGACGGACAGGGGCCAGTATTTT
CDR3 protein: CASRTDRGQYF
clone size: few
D gene: TRBD1
J gene: TRBJ2-3
V gene: TRBV6-6